Listed below are T cell receptor beta chains from one sample, sequenced in a study of T cells in Graves' hyperthyroidism and ophthalmopathy. One entry per CDR3 protein results from TCRdb running MiXCR on the multiplex PCR reads. The repertoire holds nearly 600,000 distinct CDR3 sequences, approximately 15% seen once, with less than 6% in the top ten. Sample: blood. These receptors were collected from a woman between 25 and 40 years old with Graves' hyperthyroidism that later progressed to Graves' ophthalmopathy. Each CDR3 is given without its conserved first and last residue. The D gene is left open where the match is weak.

cdr3_aa v_call d_call j_call
ASTPTANTGELF TRBV19 . TRBJ2-2
ASRPPPGGGSYEQY TRBV6-1 TRBD2 TRBJ2-7
ASSGQEDQPQH TRBV7-2 TRBD1 TRBJ1-5
ASSLDGQGAHQPQH TRBV7-2 TRBD1 TRBJ1-5
SASVEGANEQF TRBV20-1 . TRBJ2-1
ASRGGTGETQY TRBV27 . TRBJ2-5
ASSLAWERDEQF TRBV5-1 . TRBJ2-1
ASSEWGSYEQY TRBV6-1 . TRBJ2-7
ASSFFLDDREQETQY TRBV13 TRBD1 TRBJ2-5
ASSLNWTGDSPLH TRBV27 TRBD1 TRBJ1-6
ASSLDPAEETQY TRBV11-2 . TRBJ2-5
ATSDEQGYGYT TRBV24-1 . TRBJ1-2
ASPGAGTGNEQF TRBV11-2 . TRBJ2-1
SAPSGGSTNYGYT TRBV20-1 . TRBJ1-2
AWLKGSANTEAF TRBV30 . TRBJ1-1
ASSIAGAGETQY TRBV6-1 TRBD2 TRBJ2-5
ASSHPKLLAGVGNEQY TRBV5-1 TRBD2 TRBJ2-7
ASSLDQGSYNSPLH TRBV11-2 . TRBJ1-6
ASRPTLGTEAF TRBV11-3 . TRBJ1-1
ASSSIGEGGDGYT TRBV27 TRBD1 TRBJ1-2
AWSVGTSGRAQF TRBV30 TRBD2 TRBJ2-1
ASGLAFGGYT TRBV12-5 . TRBJ1-2
ASTDGLNTEAF TRBV6-1 . TRBJ1-1
ATSDRGTSGYT TRBV24-1 . TRBJ1-2
ASNQEGRGLYGYT TRBV5-5 . TRBJ1-2
SASPGGSNQPQH TRBV20-1 . TRBJ1-5
ASSQGAGAVEQY TRBV3-1 TRBD2 TRBJ2-7
ASSIFGQGEGYT TRBV7-9 TRBD1 TRBJ1-2